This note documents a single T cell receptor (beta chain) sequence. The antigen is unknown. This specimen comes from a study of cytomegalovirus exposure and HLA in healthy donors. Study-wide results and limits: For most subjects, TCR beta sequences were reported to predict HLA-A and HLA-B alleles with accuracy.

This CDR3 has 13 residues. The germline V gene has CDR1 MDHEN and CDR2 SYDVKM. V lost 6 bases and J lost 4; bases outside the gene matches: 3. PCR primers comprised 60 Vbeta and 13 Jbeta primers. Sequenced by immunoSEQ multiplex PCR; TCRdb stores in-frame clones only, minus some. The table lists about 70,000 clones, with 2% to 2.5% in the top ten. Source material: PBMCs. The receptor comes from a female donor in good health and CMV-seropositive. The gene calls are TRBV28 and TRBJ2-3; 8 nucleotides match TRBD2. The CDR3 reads CASSPGGSDTQYF. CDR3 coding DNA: TGTGCCAGCAGCCCGGGGGGGTCAGATACGCAGTATTTT.